The subject of this entry is one TCR beta chain. What it binds is not known. These data come from a study of cytomegalovirus exposure and HLA in healthy donors. The PCR used 60 Vbeta and 13 Jbeta primers. Assay used: immunoSEQ multiplex PCR; TCRdb lists only in-frame clones, some missing. The sample holds nearly 110,000 clones, over 55% seen once. Study-wide results and caveats: Researchers had no immune exposure information except CMV serostatus available.

All donors participated as healthy donors of bone marrow. The length of the CDR3 is 15 residues. With V trimmed by 2 bases and J by 3 bases, 3 bases remained unmatched. Germline CDR1 is SGHTA and CDR2 is FQGTGA. The chain uses TRBV7-3 and TRBJ2-2; TRBD2 matches at 7 bases. The source material was PBMCs. This TCR was recovered from a female donor in good health and CMV-seronegative. The CDR3 DNA sequence: TGTGCCAGCAGCTTATATGGGGGGGACACCGGGGAGCTGTTTTTT. This translates into CASSLYGGDTGELFF.